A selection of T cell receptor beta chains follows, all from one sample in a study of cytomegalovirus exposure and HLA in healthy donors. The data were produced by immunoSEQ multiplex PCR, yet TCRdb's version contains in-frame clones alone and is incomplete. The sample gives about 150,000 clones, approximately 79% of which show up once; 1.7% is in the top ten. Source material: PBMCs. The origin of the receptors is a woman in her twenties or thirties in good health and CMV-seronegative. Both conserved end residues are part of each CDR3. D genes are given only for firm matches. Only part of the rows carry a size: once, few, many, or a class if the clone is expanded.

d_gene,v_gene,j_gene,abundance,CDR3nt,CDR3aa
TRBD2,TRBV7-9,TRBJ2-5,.,TGTGCCAGCAGCGGGGCTAGCGGAAAAGAGACCCAGTACTTC,CASSGASGKETQYF
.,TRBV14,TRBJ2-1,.,TGTGCCAGCAGCCAAAGACAGAACAGGGTCCATGAGCAGTTCTTC,CASSQRQNRVHEQFF
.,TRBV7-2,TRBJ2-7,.,TGTGCCAGCAGCTTAGTATCCTACGAGCAGTACTTC,CASSLVSYEQYF
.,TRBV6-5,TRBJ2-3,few,TGTGCCAGCAGTTACGTAGGCGGCTCTCTAGATACGCAGTATTTT,CASSYVGGSLDTQYF
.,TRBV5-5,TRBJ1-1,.,TGTGCCAGCAGCGAGGAGTACAAGAACACTGAAGCTTTCTTT,CASSEEYKNTEAFF
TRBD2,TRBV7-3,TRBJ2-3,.,TGTGCCAGCAGCCCTCTTGGACTAGCGGGGGGCACAGATACGCAGTATTTT,CASSPLGLAGGTDTQYF
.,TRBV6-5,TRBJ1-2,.,TGTGCCAGCAGCTCCCAGGGCCACGGGAACTATGGCTACACCTTC,CASSSQGHGNYGYTF
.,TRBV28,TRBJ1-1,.,TGTGCCAGCAGTTTAGGGGGCGAGTCAGATGAAGCTTTCTTT,CASSLGGESDEAFF
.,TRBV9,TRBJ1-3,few,TGTGCCAGCAGCGTAGCTGGGGCCCAGCCTGGAAACACCATATATTTT,CASSVAGAQPGNTIYF
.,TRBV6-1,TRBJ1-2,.,TGTGCCAGCAGTCCTGCTACCGGGACACCGTATGGCTACACCTTC,CASSPATGTPYGYTF
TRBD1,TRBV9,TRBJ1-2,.,TGTGCCAGCAGCGTAGGTGGGCAGGGGGACAACTATGGCTACACCTTC,CASSVGGQGDNYGYTF
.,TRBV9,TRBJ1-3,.,TGTGCCAGCAGCGTAGTGACGGGGTCTGGGCCTGGAAACACCATATATTTT,CASSVVTGSGPGNTIYF
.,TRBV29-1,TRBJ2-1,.,TGCAGCGCACAGACAGACTACAATGAGCAGTTCTTC,CSAQTDYNEQFF
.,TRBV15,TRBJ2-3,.,TGTGCCACCAGCCTTAGGGGAGATACGCAGTATTTT,CATSLRGDTQYF
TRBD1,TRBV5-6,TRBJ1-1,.,TGTGCCAGCAGCTTGGGGGGACAGGGATTGAACACTGAAGCTTTCTTT,CASSLGGQGLNTEAFF
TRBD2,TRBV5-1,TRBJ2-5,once,TGCGCCAGCAGCCCAAGACTAGCGGGGGACCTCCAAGAGACCCAGTACTTC,CASSPRLAGDLQETQYF
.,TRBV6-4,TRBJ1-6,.,TGTGCCAGCAGTCCGGACAGCTATAATTCACCCCTCCACTTT,CASSPDSYNSPLHF
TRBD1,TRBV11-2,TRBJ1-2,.,TGTGCCAGCAGCTTACAGGGGGCATTTGGCTACACCTTC,CASSLQGAFGYTF
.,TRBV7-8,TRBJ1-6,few,TGTGCCAGCAGCTCCAGGGTGGGTGGATGGAGGGCACCCCTCCACTTT,CASSSRVGGWRAPLHF
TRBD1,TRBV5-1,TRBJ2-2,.,TGCGCCAGCAGCCCACGGACAGGGGGAACCGGGGAGCTGTTTTTT,CASSPRTGGTGELFF
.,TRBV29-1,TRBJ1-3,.,TGCAGCGTTCGGGCTGGAAACACCATATATTTT,CSVRAGNTIYF
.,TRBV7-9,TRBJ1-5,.,TGTGCCAGCAGCTTAGGTTATGAGGATCAGCCCCAGCATTTT,CASSLGYEDQPQHF
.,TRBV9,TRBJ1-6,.,TGTGCCAGCAGCCCTCGGGGTTTGGGGAATTCACCCCTCCACTTT,CASSPRGLGNSPLHF
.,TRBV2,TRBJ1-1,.,TGTGCCAGCAGTGACCGGACAGTGAACACTGAAGCTTTCTTT,CASSDRTVNTEAFF
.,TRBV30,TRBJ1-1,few,TGTGCCTGGAGTGTAGGAGGGACGAACACTGAAGCTTTCTTT,CAWSVGGTNTEAFF
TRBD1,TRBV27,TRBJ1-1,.,TGTGCCAGCAGTTTCCGGACAGGGGCGAACACTGAAGCTTTCTTT,CASSFRTGANTEAFF
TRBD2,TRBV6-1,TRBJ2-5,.,TGTGCCAGCAAGCTAGCGGGGCAAGAGACCCAGTACTTC,CASKLAGQETQYF
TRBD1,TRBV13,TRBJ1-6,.,TGTGCCAGCAGCTCTACGGACAGGGGGCGAAGGGATTCACCCCTCCACTTT,CASSSTDRGRRDSPLHF
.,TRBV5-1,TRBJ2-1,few,TGCGCCAGCAGCTTATCCGGGACACAGGTCGGCGATGAGCAGTTCTTC,CASSLSGTQVGDEQFF
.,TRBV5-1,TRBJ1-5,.,TGCGCCAGCAGCTTGGGAGGGAGGAACAATCAGCCCCAGCATTTT,CASSLGGRNNQPQHF
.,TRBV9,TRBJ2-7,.,TGTGCCAGCAGCGTAGGGGGGCAAGGACTCTACGAGCAGTACTTC,CASSVGGQGLYEQYF
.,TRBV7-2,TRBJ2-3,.,TGTGCCAGCAGCTTAATAGGCCCCAGGGATACGCAGTATTTT,CASSLIGPRDTQYF
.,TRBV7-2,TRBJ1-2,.,TGTGCCAGCAGCTTAGGAAGGCACAGGGTGGAAGGCTACACCTTC,CASSLGRHRVEGYTF
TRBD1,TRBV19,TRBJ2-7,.,TGTGCCAGTAGCGTCCGGGACAGCTACGAGCAGTACTTC,CASSVRDSYEQYF
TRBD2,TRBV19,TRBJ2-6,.,TGTGCCAGTAGTACCGGCGGGGGTCCAACCCGGGCCAACGTCCTGACTTTC,CASSTGGGPTRANVLTF
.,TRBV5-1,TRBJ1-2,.,TGCGCCAGCAGCTTGGAGGCAGGGGCAGGGAGTGACTATGGCTACACCTTC,CASSLEAGAGSDYGYTF
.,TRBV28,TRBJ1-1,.,TGTGCCAGCAGTTTAAACGGGATTAGGACTGAAGCTTTCTTT,CASSLNGIRTEAFF
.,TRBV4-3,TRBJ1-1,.,TGCGCCAGCAGCCAAGATAGCGGGGCGGGCACTGAAGCTTTCTTT,CASSQDSGAGTEAFF
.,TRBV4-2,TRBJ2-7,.,TGTGCCAACAGCCAAGAGGGTGGGGGCTACTACGAGCAGTACTTC,CANSQEGGGYYEQYF
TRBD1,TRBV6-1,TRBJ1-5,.,TGTGCCAGCAGTAGACAGGGGAATCAGCCCCAGCATTTT,CASSRQGNQPQHF
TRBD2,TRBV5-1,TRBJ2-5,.,TGCGCCAGCAGCTTGGGACTAGCGGGTGAGACCCAGTACTTC,CASSLGLAGETQYF
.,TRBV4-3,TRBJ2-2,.,TGCGCCAGCAGCCAAGAATCGCAGGTGGCCGGGGAGCTGTTTTTT,CASSQESQVAGELFF
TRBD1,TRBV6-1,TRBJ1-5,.,TGTGCCAGCAGAGAGGACAGGGTGAGCAATCAGCCCCAGCATTTT,CASREDRVSNQPQHF
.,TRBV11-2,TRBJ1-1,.,TGTGCCAGCAGCTTTACAGCGGACACTGAAGCTTTCTTT,CASSFTADTEAFF
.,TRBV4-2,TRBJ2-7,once,TGTGCCAGCAGCCAACCCCAAGCCCTGGACTTGTCGCGTTTCGAGCAGTACTTC,CASSQPQALDLSRFEQYF
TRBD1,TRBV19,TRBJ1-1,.,TGTGCCAGTAGTCTCGACAGGGGAAGGACTGAAGCTTTCTTT,CASSLDRGRTEAFF
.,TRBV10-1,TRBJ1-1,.,TGCGCCAGCAGTCGACGCGGACAACCCGAAGCTTTCTTT,CASSRRGQPEAFF
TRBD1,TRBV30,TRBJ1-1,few,TGTGCCTGGAGTGTTGGACAGGGTGTCACTGAAGCTTTCTTT,CAWSVGQGVTEAFF
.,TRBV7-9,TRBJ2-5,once,TGTGCCAGCAGCTTACTACCGAAAGAGACCCAGTACTTC,CASSLLPKETQYF
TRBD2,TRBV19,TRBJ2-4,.,TGTGCCAGTAGTATGTGGCTAGCGGGGGCCGTAGCCAAAAACATTCAGTACTTC,CASSMWLAGAVAKNIQYF
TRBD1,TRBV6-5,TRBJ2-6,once,TGTGCCAGCAGGGGGACAGGCTCTGGGGCCAACGTCCTGACTTTC,CASRGTGSGANVLTF
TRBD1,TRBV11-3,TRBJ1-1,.,TGTGCCAGCAGCTCGGACAGGGACACTGAAGCTTTCTTT,CASSSDRDTEAFF
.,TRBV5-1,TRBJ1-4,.,TGCGCCAGCAGTTACACTACAACTAATGAAAAACTGTTTTTT,CASSYTTTNEKLFF